These 28 T cell receptor beta chains were sequenced from one sample in a study of human T cells and chemical hapten exposure. TCRdb itself ran the RACE reads through MiXCR, one entry per CDR3 protein. The table shows tens of thousands of distinct CDR3 sequences, with roughly a tenth occurring only once. The sample's time point: patch test 1, 2 weeks after DPC sensitization. Specified treatment: therapeutic diphenylcyclopropenone sensitization with weekly scalp DPC. This sample comprised whole blood, obtained in connection with sensitization to the hapten diphenylcyclopropenone (DPC). These receptors came from a man aged 35 to 55 with alopecia areata. Some clones in this sample may be carry-over from other donors' samples.

This clonotype was counted a few times. V gene TRBV5-6 combines with J gene TRBJ2-3; D is ambiguous. Germline values: CDR1 SGHDT, CDR2 YYEEEE. The V gene lost 0 bases and the J gene lost 4 bases, with 6 bases spanning the gap. The CDR3 runs to 13 residues. The CDR3 reads CASSLGRADTQYF. The CDR3 region has the DNA TGTGCCAGCAGCTTGGGAAGAGCAGATACGCAGTATTTT.

This clonotype showed up just a few times. The chain links TRBV12-3 or TRBV12-4 to TRBJ2-3; 10 nucleotides match TRBD1. The CDR3 is made up of 15 amino acids. V lost 3 bases and J lost 6; bases outside the gene matches: 6. The CDR3 coding sequence is TGTGCCAGCAGTTTCTGGGACAGGGGACGGGATACGCAGTATTTT. It yields the protein CASSFWDRGRDTQYF.

In its sample, this clonotype was seen a few times. This chain links TRBV7-6 with TRBJ2-7, with D tentatively TRBD1 (6 bases). The germline V gene encodes CDR1 SGHVS and CDR2 FNYEAQ. CDR3 size: 14 residues. V shed 5 bases and J shed 3 bases, with 14 bases lying between them. CDR3 nucleotide sequence: TGTGCCAGCAGCCCAGGGGCCGCAGGCTACGAGCAGTACTTC. Residues: CASSPGAAGYEQYF.

This clonotype appeared a few times. J is TRBJ2-5 and V is TRBV12-3 or TRBV12-4; no firm D call. The CDR3 runs to 13 residues. The V and J ends lost 6 bases and 8 bases respectively, with 16 bases between them. The CDR3 spells CASSQDTYGTQYF. CDR3 DNA sequence: TGTGCCAGCAGCCAAGACACTTATGGAACCCAGTACTTC.

Concerning this clonotype: One end of the junction is discordant with germline, which a read error may explain. The rearrangement links TRBV30 to TRBJ1-2; maybe TRBD1 (5 bases). This CDR3 has 12 residues. Germline lookup yields CDR1 GTSNPN and CDR2 SVGIG (reference sequence). The CDR3: CAGSFGGNGYTF. In nucleotides, the CDR3 is TGTGCCGGGAGTTTCGGGGGGAATGGCTACACCTTC.

The genes are TRBV7-9 and TRBJ2-3; D is undetermined. This CDR3 is built from 14 residues. Germline assignment: CDR1 SEHNR and CDR2 FQNEAQ (reference sequence). Trimming removed 3 bases at V and 4 bases at J, with 11 bases between. The CDR3 region has the DNA TGTGCCAGCAGCTTTCGAGGAGCCCCAGATACGCAGTATTTT. Translation: CASSFRGAPDTQYF.

This clonotype was observed a few times. This chain joins TRBV5-1 and TRBJ2-5; tentatively, D is TRBD2 (5 bases). CDR1 SGHRS and CDR2 YFSETQ come from the germline V gene. V dropped 4 bases and J dropped 1 base, with 14 bases sitting between them. The CDR3 consists of 15 residues. CDR3 sequence (DNA): TGCGCCAGCAGCCGTAGTGGGAGTCCCCAAGAGACCCAGTACTTC. As protein: CASSRSGSPQETQYF.

This clonotype was seen at least ten times. The V and J genes are TRBV6-2 or TRBV6-3 and TRBJ1-1; the D gene is possibly TRBD1 (6 bases). CDR1 and CDR2 (germline): MNHEY, SVGEGT. V was clipped by 4 bases and J by 5 bases, with 14 bases between them. The CDR3 has 14 amino acids. The DNA of the CDR3 is TGTGCCAGCAGTTTAACAGGGTTTGGGACTGAAGCTTTCTTT. Translating it yields CASSLTGFGTEAFF.

The J gene is TRBJ2-7, the V gene TRBV6-5; the match to TRBD1 covers 9 bases. Germline-derived CDR1 and CDR2 are MNHEY and SVGAGI. Losses at the gene ends were 6 bases for V and 4 bases for J; bases not matched to a gene: 16. The CDR3 extends over 17 amino acids. CDR3: CASSPGTGNLGGYEQYF. The CDR3 region has the DNA TGTGCCAGCAGCCCCGGGACAGGGAATTTGGGAGGTTACGAGCAGTACTTC.

On this clonotype itself: The germline gene is not matched at one end of the junction; a read error may be the cause. The J gene is TRBJ2-7, the V gene TRBV6-2 or TRBV6-3, with 9 bases that match TRBD2. The CDR3 contains 15 residues. Germline CDR1 and CDR2: MNHEY and SVGEGT. The CDR3 loop reads CDSTVLAGSSYEQYF. The DNA for the CDR3 is TGTGACAGCACCGTACTAGCGGGTAGCTCCTACGAGCAGTACTTC.

This clonotype appeared a few times. The chain recombines TRBV20-1 with TRBJ2-6; D might be TRBD2 (6 bases). V was cut by 3 bases and J by 2 bases, with 8 bases left in between. The CDR3 is 14 residues long. Germline CDR1 DFQATT, CDR2 SNEGSKA (reference sequence). This CDR3 is CSASTGAGANVLTF. The CDR3 DNA reads as TGCAGTGCTAGTACGGGGGCTGGGGCCAACGTCCTGACTTTC.

This clonotype came up a few times. The rearrangement joins TRBV9 to TRBJ2-3; 10 positions agree with TRBD2. The CDR3 is made up of 18 amino acids. V dropped 0 bases and J dropped 2; count of bases not matched to a gene: 9. Germline lookup yields CDR1 SGDLS and CDR2 YYNGEE. CDR3 residues: CASSVGSTLAGYTDTQYF. The CDR3 DNA reads as TGTGCCAGCAGCGTAGGTTCTACACTAGCGGGGTACACAGATACGCAGTATTTT.

This clonotype was seen many times. J is TRBJ1-2 and V is TRBV6-6; weak D call: TRBD1 (5 bases). Trimming left V 6 bases short and J 3 bases short, with 17 bases between. CDR3 length: 15 amino acids. CDR1 MNHNY and CDR2 SVGAGI come from the germline V gene (reference sequence). CDR3 nucleotide sequence: TGTGCCAGCAGCCTCGGTAGCCTCAGGGACTATGGCTACACCTTC. This translates into CASSLGSLRDYGYTF.

This sequence joins TRBV10-3 and TRBJ2-6; a possible D gene is TRBD1 (6 bases). V lost 6 bases and J lost 1, with 7 bases in between. The CDR3 totals 14 residues. Per the germline V gene, CDR1 is ENHRY and CDR2 is SYGVKD. The CDR3 loop reads CAISGTSGANVLTF. The CDR3, as DNA: TGTGCCATCAGCGGGACATCTGGGGCCAACGTCCTGACTTTC.

This clonotype occurred many times. J is TRBJ2-7 and V is TRBV3-1; 11 bases line up with TRBD2. The CDR3 is 14 amino acids. The trim removed 4 bases at V and 3 bases at J, leaving 2 bases unmatched. Germline V gene lookup returns CDR1 LGHDT and CDR2 YNNKEL (reference sequence). CDR3 DNA: TGTGCCAGCAGCCCCGGGACTAGCGGCTACGAGCAGTACTTC. Protein product: CASSPGTSGYEQYF.

The genes are TRBV28 and TRBJ1-1; 7 nucleotides agree with TRBD1. V trimming: 8 bases; J trimming: 8 bases; junction bases outside the gene matches: 17. CDR3 length: 15 amino acids. The germline V gene has CDR1 MDHEN and CDR2 SYDVKM. CDR3 amino acids: CASLQGGPPRGEAFF. The CDR3, as DNA: TGTGCCAGCCTCCAAGGGGGCCCCCCCCGGGGCGAAGCTTTCTTT.

This clonotype came up a few times. The V and J genes are TRBV5-6 and TRBJ2-7, with 7 bases fitting TRBD2. The CDR3 loop spans 16 amino acids. Germline CDR1 reads SGHDT; CDR2 reads YYEEEE. CDR3 amino acids: CASNPAGLAVQHGVDV. The DNA of the CDR3 is TGTGCCAGCAACCCCGCCGGGCTAGCGGTCCAACATGGTGTCGACGTC.

At least ten counts were recorded for this clonotype. The V call is TRBV5-1, the J call TRBJ1-4; D perhaps matches TRBD1 (5 bases). Germline V CDR1 and CDR2: SGHRS, YFSETQ. V was shortened by 4 bases and J by 2 bases, with 12 bases between the two germline ends. This CDR3 is built from 15 residues. The CDR3 DNA sequence: TGCGCCAGCAGCCCGGGGGTATCCACTAATGAAAAACTGTTTTTT. As protein: CASSPGVSTNEKLFF.

The chain uses TRBV12-3 or TRBV12-4 and TRBJ2-2; possible D gene TRBD1, 6 bases. Trimming stripped 6 bases from V and 2 bases from J, with 19 bases between. This CDR3 has 17 amino acids. The CDR3 loop is CASSYEIGDTNTGELFF. The CDR3 bases are TGTGCCAGCAGCTACGAGATAGGGGACACCAACACCGGGGAGCTGTTTTTT.

This clonotype showed up many times. The gene calls are TRBV7-8 and TRBJ1-1, with TRBD1 matching 7 bases. CDR3 size: 16 residues. V was clipped by 5 bases and J by 3 bases; unmatched bases: 12. Germline values: CDR1 SGHVS, CDR2 FQNEAQ. The chain's CDR3 is CASSHGSRGQDTEAFF. In nucleotides, the CDR3 is TGTGCCAGCAGCCATGGCTCAAGGGGGCAGGACACTGAAGCTTTCTTT.

This clonotype was seen only once. This chain connects TRBV7-6 to TRBJ2-5; D gene unclear. This CDR3 region has 13 residues. The V and J ends lost 5 bases and 4 bases respectively, with 11 bases between them. The germline V gene encodes CDR1 SGHVS and CDR2 FNYEAQ. CDR3 DNA: TGTGCCAGCAGCCCCCACCCCAGAGAGACCCAGTACTTC. Encoded protein: CASSPHPRETQYF.

CDR3 DNA: TGTGCCAGCACCTGGGCTAGCGACTCCTACAATGAGCAGTTCTTC. It encodes CASTWASDSYNEQFF. The J gene is TRBJ2-1, the V gene TRBV12-3 or TRBV12-4, with a possible D match to TRBD2 (6 bases). Trimming took 7 bases from V and 0 from J, leaving 13 bases between them. The CDR3 runs to 15 residues.

This clonotype occurred many times. The V and J genes are TRBV6-6 and TRBJ2-1; 7 nucleotides agree with TRBD1. Germline CDR1 MNHNY, CDR2 SVGAGI (reference sequence). The CDR3 loop spans 12 amino acids. V lost 2 bases and J lost 13; bases outside the gene matches: 5. The CDR3 region has the DNA TGTGCCAGCAGTTACCCCGGGACAGAACAGTTCTTC. Residues: CASSYPGTEQFF.

This clonotype was recorded at least ten times. This rearrangement joins TRBV6-1 to TRBJ1-6; the D gene is possibly TRBD1 (6 bases). The V end lost 2 bases, the J end lost 5 bases, and 10 bases lay between the germline ends. Germline CDR1 MNHNS, CDR2 SASEGT. The CDR3 spans 15 residues. In DNA form, the CDR3 reads TGTGCCAGCAGTGAATTTGGGACAAATAATTCACCCCTCCACTTT. It translates to CASSEFGTNNSPLHF.

As concerns this clonotype: The junction departs from germline at one end; a sequencing error may be responsible. The V and J genes are TRBV6-2 or TRBV6-3 and TRBJ2-5, with no clear D. The V gene's germline CDR1 is MNHEY and CDR2 SVGEGT. This CDR3 contains 15 residues. The CDR3 coding sequence is TGTGCCAGCAGTTACTCTGTCGTCTACCAGGAGACCCAGTACTTC. As protein: CASSYSVVYQETQYF.

A few counts support this clonotype. The rearrangement links TRBV9 to TRBJ2-1; 7 bases map to TRBD2. Germline-derived CDR1 and CDR2 are SGDLS and YYNGEE. This CDR3 is built from 17 residues. V shed 2 bases and J 0 bases; nucleotides not matched to a gene: 8. In nucleotides, the CDR3 is TGTGCCAGCAGCGTCCGCCCCGGGACTATCTCCTACAATGAGCAGTTCTTC. As protein: CASSVRPGTISYNEQFF.

The chain uses TRBV7-8 and TRBJ1-1, with 8 bases identical to TRBD1. Germline-derived CDR1 and CDR2 are SGHVS and FQNEAQ. The ends lost 5 bases at V and 5 bases at J; junction bases unmatched: 10. The CDR3 totals 15 residues. The CDR3: CASSPRTGSLTEAFF. In DNA form, the CDR3 reads TGTGCCAGCAGCCCCCGGACAGGGTCTCTAACTGAAGCTTTCTTT.

In its sample, this clonotype was seen many times. CDR3 loop: CASRLQTGGTNEAFF. The CDR3 DNA follows: TGTGCCAGCAGACTGCAGACAGGGGGCACGAACGAAGCTTTCTTT. This chain uses TRBV6-6 with TRBJ1-1, with TRBD1 matching 10 bases. V was pared by 6 bases and J by 8 bases, with 12 bases of the junction left unmatched. The CDR3 is made up of 15 amino acids. Germline V CDR1 and CDR2: MNHNY, SVGAGI (reference sequence).